The rows below give T cell receptor beta chains drawn from one sample of a study of T cell repertoires in cytomegalovirus infection. A single record per CDR3 protein comes from TCRdb applying MiXCR to the reads. This sample carries 490,000 or so distinct CDR3 sequences, roughly 10% of them seen once, and the ten largest clones take roughly 10%. Sequencing input: PBMCs. The receptors were sampled from a human donor in good health (CMV status not recorded). Some clones in this sample may be carry-over from other donors' samples. CDR3s include the opening cysteine and the closing phenylalanine or tryptophan.

v_call cdr3_aa
TRBV6-5 CASSYGRITDTQYF
TRBV6-2/TRBV6-3 CVSSYSVVGGSQNTEAFF
TRBV2 CASSDGYGAGEQYF
TRBV7-9 CASSLTGSAYGYTF
TRBV12-3/TRBV12-4 CASSSSHPGQGIYEQYF
TRBV6-8 CASSRDRVYHEQYF
TRBV5-1 CASSSGFLNTGELFF
TRBV7-3 CASSSQREGGYTQYF
TRBV12-3/TRBV12-4 CASTQGEEQYF
TRBV6-1 CASSEARKGPSYEQYF
TRBV7-2 CASSLLGGRISYNEQFF
TRBV20-1 CSARVRTGENYGYTF
TRBV5-1 CASSMTSGADNEQFF
TRBV3-1 CASSQDLADTQYF
TRBV7-2 CASSPWGDETQYF
TRBV10-3 CAISEITSGPTYNEQFF
TRBV7-8 CASSLGRGRVNEQFF
TRBV28 CASSLTWKTTTYEQYF
TRBV29-1 CSVEFDRGYEQYF
TRBV7-3 CASSSPVEASNQPQHF
TRBV5-5 CASSLWQGPTNEKLFF
TRBV2 CASRVDRGAGQPQHF
TRBV20-1 CSAHRTSQETQYF
TRBV5-1 CASSRGRASIRNEQFF
TRBV27 CASSAGQGSTEAFF
TRBV7-8 CASSRLLTEAFF
TRBV14 CASSHTITGGYGYTF
TRBV20-1 CSARERGYGYTF
TRBV9 CASSVGTGRYEQFF
TRBV20-1 CSANRLAGVGEQFF
TRBV11-3 CASSRRGRLDEQFF